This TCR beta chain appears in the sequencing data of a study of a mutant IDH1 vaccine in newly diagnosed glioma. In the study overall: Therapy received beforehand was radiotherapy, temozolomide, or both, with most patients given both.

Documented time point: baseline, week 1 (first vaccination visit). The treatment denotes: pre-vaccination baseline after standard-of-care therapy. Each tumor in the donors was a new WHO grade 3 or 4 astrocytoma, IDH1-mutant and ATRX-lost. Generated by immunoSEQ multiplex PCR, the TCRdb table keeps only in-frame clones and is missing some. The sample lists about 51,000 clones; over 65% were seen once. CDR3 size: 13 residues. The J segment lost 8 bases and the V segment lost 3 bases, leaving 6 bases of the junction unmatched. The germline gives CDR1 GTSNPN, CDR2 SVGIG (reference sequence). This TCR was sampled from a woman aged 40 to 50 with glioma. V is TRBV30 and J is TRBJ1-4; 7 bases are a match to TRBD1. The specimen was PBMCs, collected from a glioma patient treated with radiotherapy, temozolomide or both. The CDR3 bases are TGTGCCTGGAGCGGACAGGCGGGAGAAAAACTGTTTTTT. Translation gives CAWSGQAGEKLFF.